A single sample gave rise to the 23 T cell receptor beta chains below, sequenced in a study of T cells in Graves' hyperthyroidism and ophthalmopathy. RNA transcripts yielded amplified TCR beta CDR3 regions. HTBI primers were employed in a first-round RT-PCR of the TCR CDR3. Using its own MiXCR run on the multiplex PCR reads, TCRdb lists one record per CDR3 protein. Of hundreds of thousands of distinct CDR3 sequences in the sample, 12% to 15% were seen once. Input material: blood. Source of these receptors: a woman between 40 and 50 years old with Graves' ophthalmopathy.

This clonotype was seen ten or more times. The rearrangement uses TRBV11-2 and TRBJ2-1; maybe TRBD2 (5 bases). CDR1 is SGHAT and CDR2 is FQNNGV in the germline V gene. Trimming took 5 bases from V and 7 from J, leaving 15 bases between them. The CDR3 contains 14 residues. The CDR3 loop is CASSGLLDGNEQFF. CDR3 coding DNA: TGTGCCAGCAGCGGATTACTAGACGGGAATGAGCAGTTCTTC.

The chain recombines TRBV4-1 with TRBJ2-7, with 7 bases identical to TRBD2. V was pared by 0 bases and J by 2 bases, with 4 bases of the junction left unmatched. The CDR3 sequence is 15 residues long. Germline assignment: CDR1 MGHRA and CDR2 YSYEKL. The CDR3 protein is CASSQDPRGAYEQYF. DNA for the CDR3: TGCGCCAGCAGCCAAGATCCCCGGGGGGCCTACGAGCAGTACTTC.

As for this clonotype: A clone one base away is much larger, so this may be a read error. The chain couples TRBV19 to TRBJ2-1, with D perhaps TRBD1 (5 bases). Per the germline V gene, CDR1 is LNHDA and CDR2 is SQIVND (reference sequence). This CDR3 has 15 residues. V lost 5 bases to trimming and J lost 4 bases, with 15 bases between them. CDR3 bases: TGTGCCAGTAGTGGGGCGGCGACCCTTTACAATGAGCAGTTCTTC. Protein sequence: CASSGAATLYNEQFF.

The CDR3 DNA reads as TGCAGTGCTAGAGATCTCGACAGGGAAGGAGAAAAACTGTTTTTT. Translation gives CSARDLDREGEKLFF. The chain uses TRBV20-1 and TRBJ1-4; 7 positions match TRBD1. The CDR3 consists of 15 residues. After removal of 0 bases from V and 8 bases from J, the junction contained 9 bases not matched to a gene. CDR1 and CDR2 from the germline V gene are DFQATT and SNEGSKA (reference sequence).

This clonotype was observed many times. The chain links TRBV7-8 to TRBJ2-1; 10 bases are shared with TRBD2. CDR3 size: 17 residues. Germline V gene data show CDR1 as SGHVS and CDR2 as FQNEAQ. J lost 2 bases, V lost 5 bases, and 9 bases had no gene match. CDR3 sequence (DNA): TGTGCCAGCAGCCCAAAGGGACTAGCGCAAACCTACAATGAGCAGTTCTTC. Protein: CASSPKGLAQTYNEQFF.

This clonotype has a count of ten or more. This CDR3 reads CASSTGTGHVEQFF. In nucleotides, the CDR3 is TGTGCCAGCAGTACCGGGACAGGTCATGTTGAGCAGTTCTTC. The chain links TRBV27 to TRBJ2-1; 8 nucleotides match TRBD1. CDR3 length: 14 residues. From germline, CDR1 is MNHEY and CDR2 SMNVEV (reference sequence). Trimming at V came to 5 bases and at J to 9 bases, leaving 9 bases not matched to a gene.

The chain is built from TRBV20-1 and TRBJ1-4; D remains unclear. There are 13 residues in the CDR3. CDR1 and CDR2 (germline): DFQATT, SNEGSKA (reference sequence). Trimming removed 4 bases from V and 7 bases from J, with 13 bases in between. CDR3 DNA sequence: TGCAGTGCTACGTTGGGGAGTGGTGAAAAACTGTTTTTT. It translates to CSATLGSGEKLFF.

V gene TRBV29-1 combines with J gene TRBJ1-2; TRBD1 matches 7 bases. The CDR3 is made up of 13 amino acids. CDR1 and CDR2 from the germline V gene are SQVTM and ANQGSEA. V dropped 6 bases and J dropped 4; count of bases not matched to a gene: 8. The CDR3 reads CSVTEGAGYGYTF. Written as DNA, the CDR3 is TGCAGCGTCACCGAGGGGGCGGGCTATGGCTACACCTTC.

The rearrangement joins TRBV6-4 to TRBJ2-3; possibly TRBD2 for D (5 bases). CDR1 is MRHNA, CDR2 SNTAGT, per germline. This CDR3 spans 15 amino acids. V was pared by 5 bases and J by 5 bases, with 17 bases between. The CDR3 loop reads CASSPSPGDKDTQYF. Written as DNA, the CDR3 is TGTGCCAGCAGTCCTTCGCCCGGGGATAAAGATACGCAGTATTTT.

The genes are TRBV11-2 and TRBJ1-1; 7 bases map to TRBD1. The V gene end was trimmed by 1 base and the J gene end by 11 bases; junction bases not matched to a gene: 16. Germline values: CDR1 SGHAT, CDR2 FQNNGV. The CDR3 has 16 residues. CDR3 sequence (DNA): TGTGCCAGCAGCTTAGGTCAGGGGGGGGGGATTCGTGCGGCTTTCTTT. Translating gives CASSLGQGGGIRAAFF.

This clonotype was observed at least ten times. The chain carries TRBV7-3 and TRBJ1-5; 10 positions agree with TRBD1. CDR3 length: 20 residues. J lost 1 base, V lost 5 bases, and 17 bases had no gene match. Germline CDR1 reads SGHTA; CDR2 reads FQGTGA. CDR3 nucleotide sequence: TGTGCCAGCAGCCGAGTGAGCGGGACAGGGGCGTTTTGGAGCAATCAGCCCCAGCATTTT. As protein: CASSRVSGTGAFWSNQPQHF.

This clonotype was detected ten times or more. The CDR3 is CASSLPQTQGSQPQHF. The CDR3 bases are TGTGCCAGCAGTTTACCTCAGACTCAAGGTAGTCAGCCCCAGCATTTT. This chain connects TRBV28 to TRBJ1-5; no firm D call. Germline values: CDR1 MDHEN, CDR2 SYDVKM. The CDR3 covers 16 residues. V shed 2 bases and J shed 6 bases, with 17 bases lying between them.

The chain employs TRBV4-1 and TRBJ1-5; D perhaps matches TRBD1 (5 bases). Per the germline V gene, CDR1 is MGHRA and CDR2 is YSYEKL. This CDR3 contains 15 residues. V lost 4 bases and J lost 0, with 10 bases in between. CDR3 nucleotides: TGCGCCAGCAGCCCCGTGAGGGGTAGCAATCAGCCCCAGCATTTT. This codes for CASSPVRGSNQPQHF.

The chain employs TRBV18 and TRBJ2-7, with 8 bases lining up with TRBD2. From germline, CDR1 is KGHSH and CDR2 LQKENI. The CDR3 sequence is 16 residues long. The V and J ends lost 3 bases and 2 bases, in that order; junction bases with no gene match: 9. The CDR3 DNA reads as TGTGCCAGCTCACCGAAGCTAGCGGGCGATACCTACGAGCAGTACTTC. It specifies CASSPKLAGDTYEQYF.

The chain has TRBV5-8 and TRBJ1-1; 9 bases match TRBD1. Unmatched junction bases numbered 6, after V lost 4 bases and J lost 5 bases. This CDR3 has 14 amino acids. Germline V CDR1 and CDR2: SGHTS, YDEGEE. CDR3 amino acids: CASSLGTGRTEAFF. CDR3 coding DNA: TGTGCCAGCAGCCTAGGGACAGGGCGGACTGAAGCTTTCTTT.

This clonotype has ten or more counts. CDR3 DNA: TGTGCCAGCAGTTACATGGGGGTTGCAGATACGCAGTATTTT. Translated: CASSYMGVADTQYF. This chain uses TRBV12-3 or TRBV12-4 with TRBJ2-3; either TRBD1 or TRBD2 may supply D (5 bases each). The CDR3 has 14 amino acids. The V and J ends lost 4 bases and 4 bases respectively, with 12 bases between them.

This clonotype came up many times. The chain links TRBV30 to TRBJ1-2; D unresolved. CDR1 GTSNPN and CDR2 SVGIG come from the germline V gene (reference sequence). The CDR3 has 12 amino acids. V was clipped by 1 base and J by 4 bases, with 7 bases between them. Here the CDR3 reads CAWSGTRYGYTF. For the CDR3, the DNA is TGTGCCTGGAGTGGGACCCGCTATGGCTACACCTTC.

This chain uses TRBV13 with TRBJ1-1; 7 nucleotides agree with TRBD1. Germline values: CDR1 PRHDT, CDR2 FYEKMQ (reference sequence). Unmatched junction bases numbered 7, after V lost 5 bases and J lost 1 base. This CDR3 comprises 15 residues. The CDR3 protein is CASSPQGVRNTEAFF. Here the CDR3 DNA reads TGTGCCAGCAGCCCCCAGGGGGTCCGGAACACTGAAGCTTTCTTT.

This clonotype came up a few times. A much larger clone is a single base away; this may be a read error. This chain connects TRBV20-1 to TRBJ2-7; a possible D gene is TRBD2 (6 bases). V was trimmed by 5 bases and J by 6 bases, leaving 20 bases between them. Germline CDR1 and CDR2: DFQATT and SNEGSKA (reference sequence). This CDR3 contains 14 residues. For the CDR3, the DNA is TGCAGTGCTTTTACCGGGACTGGCGTTGGCGAGCAGTACTTC. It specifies CSAFTGTGVGEQYF.

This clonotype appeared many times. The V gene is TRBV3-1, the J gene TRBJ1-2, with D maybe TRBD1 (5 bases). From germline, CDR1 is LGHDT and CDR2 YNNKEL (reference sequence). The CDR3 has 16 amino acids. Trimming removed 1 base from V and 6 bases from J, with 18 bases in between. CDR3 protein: CASSQVPPVLGDGYTF. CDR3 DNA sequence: TGTGCCAGCAGCCAAGTCCCCCCCGTGCTGGGGGATGGCTACACCTTC.

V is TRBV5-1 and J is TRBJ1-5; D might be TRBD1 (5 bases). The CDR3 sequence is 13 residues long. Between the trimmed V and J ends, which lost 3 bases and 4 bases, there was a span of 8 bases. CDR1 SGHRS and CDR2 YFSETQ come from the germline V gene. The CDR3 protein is CASSYGGNQPQHF. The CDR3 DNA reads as TGCGCCAGCAGCTACGGGGGGAATCAGCCCCAGCATTTT.

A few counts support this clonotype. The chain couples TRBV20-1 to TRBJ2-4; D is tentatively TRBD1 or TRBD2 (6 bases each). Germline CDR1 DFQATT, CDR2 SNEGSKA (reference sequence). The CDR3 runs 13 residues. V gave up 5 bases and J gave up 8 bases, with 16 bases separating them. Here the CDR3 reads CSAEMGGRDIQYF. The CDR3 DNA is TGCAGTGCTGAGATGGGGGGCAGGGACATTCAGTACTTC.

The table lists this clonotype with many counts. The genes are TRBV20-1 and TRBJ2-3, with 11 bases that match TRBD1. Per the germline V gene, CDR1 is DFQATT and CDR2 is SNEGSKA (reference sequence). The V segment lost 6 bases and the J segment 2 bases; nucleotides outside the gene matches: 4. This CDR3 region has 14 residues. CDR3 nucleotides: TGCAGTGCAGGGACAGGGGGGGACACAGATACGCAGTATTTT. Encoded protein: CSAGTGGDTDTQYF.